This T cell receptor beta chain was found in a study of technical replicates of blood from a handful of donors. Sequencing used immunoSEQ multiplex PCR; TCRdb keeps in-frame clones, though not all of them. This sample yields about 80,000 clones, of which just under 95% are seen a single time; approximately 0.4% belongs to the top ten. Germline assignment: CDR1 SGHRS and CDR2 YFSETQ. With 4 bases clipped from V and 3 bases from J, the junction kept 5 bases outside the gene matches. CDR3 length: 14 amino acids. V and J are TRBV5-1 and TRBJ2-7; 9 bases fit TRBD1. The sample consisted of T cells isolated from PBMCs. This sequence originates from a human donor in good health. CDR3 bases: TGCGCCAGCAGCCCAGGGACAGGGTTCTACGAGCAGTACTTC. This codes for CASSPGTGFYEQYF.